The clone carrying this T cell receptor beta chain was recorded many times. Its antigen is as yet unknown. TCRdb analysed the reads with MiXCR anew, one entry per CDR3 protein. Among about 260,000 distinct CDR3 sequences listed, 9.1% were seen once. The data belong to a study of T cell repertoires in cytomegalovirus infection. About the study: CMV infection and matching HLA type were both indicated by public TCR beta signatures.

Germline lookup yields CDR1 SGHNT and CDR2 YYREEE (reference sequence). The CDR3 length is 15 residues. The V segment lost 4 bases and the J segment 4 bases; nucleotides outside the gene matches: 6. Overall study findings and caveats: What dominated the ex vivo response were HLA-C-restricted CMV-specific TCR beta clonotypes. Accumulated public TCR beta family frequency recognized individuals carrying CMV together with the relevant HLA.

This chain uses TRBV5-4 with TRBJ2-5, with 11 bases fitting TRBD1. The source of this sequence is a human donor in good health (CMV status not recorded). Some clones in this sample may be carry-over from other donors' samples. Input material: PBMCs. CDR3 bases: TGTGCCAGCAGCGCCCAAGGGACAGGGGGAGAGACCCAGTACTTC. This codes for CASSAQGTGGETQYF. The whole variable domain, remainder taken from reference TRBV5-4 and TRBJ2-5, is ETGVTQSPTHLIKTRGQQVTLRCSSQSGHNTVSWYQQALGQGPQFIFQYYREEENGRGNFPPRFSGLQFPNYSSELNVNALELDDSALYLCASSAQGTGGETQYFGPGTRLLVL.